The entry that follows covers one T cell receptor (beta chain) sequence. Its antigen remains unknown. This sample was included in a study of blood T cells in healthy people across ages. The second PCR ran about 6 to 12 cycles with a sample-barcoded 5' primer and J-beta primers. TCRdb passed the 5' RACE reads through MiXCR, listing each CDR3 protein once. The repertoire holds roughly 730,000 distinct CDR3 sequences, with about 56% as singletons. Study-wide findings and caveats: Long-lived and aged donors differed, with more naive CD4+ cells and higher diversity in the long-lived.

The individuals who served as donors were healthy Caucasians living in Russia, aged roughly 6 to 95. PBMCs were isolated at a quantity of at least 6 million per sample. CDR3 length: 18 amino acids. V lost 1 base and J lost 7; bases outside the gene matches: 15. CDR1 SGHTA and CDR2 FQGNSA come from the germline V gene. Sequenced: blood. The genes are TRBV7-2 and TRBJ2-1; 8 bases map to TRBD1. This clonotype was sampled from a middle-aged man in good health. The CDR3 sequence is CASSLEQAGGRIRNEQFF. DNA of the CDR3: TGTGCCAGCAGCTTAGAGCAAGCAGGGGGCAGGATTAGGAATGAGCAGTTCTTC.